These 20 T cell receptor beta chains originate from one sample sequenced in a study of cytomegalovirus exposure and HLA in healthy donors. The PCR had 60 Vbeta and 13 Jbeta primers. TCRdb keeps only in-frame clones here, not all; method: immunoSEQ multiplex PCR. The repertoire holds 35,000 to 55,000 clones, approximately 77% seen once, with 1.4% in the top ten. Sequenced material: PBMCs. These receptor sequences come from a man younger than 40 in good health and CMV-seronegative.

The chain is built from TRBV10-3 and TRBJ1-3, with D possibly being TRBD1 (6 bases). This CDR3 contains 16 residues. Per the germline V gene, CDR1 is ENHRY and CDR2 is SYGVKD. V lost 4 bases to trimming and J lost 0 bases, with 13 bases between them. The CDR3 protein is CAISGMTGSSGNTIYF. CDR3 nucleotide sequence: TGTGCCATCAGTGGGATGACAGGCAGCTCTGGAAACACCATATATTTT.

The chain carries TRBV27 and TRBJ1-2; the D gene is possibly TRBD1 (5 bases). V was pared by 2 bases and J by 4 bases, with 8 bases between. Germline values: CDR1 MNHEY, CDR2 SMNVEV (reference sequence). The CDR3 is 13 amino acids. The CDR3 region has the DNA TGTGCCAGCAGTTTACAGGGTAGCTATGGCTACACCTTC. It translates to CASSLQGSYGYTF.

This clone appeared a single time. The chain is built from TRBV12-5 and TRBJ2-3; TRBD1 aligns across 8 bases. The germline V gene has CDR1 LGHNT and CDR2 FRNRAP. This CDR3 comprises 16 residues. The trim removed 4 bases at V and 2 bases at J, leaving 8 bases unmatched. The DNA of the CDR3 is TGTGCTAGTGGTTCGTACACAGGGGGTCCCACAGATACGCAGTATTTT. It codes for CASGSYTGGPTDTQYF.

V is TRBV5-8 and J is TRBJ1-6, with a possible D match to TRBD1 (6 bases). Germline CDR1 reads SGHTS; CDR2 reads YDEGEE. CDR3 size: 15 residues. The V gene lost 4 bases and the J gene lost 5 bases, with 13 bases spanning the gap. DNA for the CDR3: TGTGCCAGCAGCCGACGGTCAGGGGATAATTCACCCCTCCACTTT. Protein sequence: CASSRRSGDNSPLHF.

The chain employs TRBV28 and TRBJ2-2, with unresolved D. V lost 5 bases and J 5 bases, leaving 9 bases between the germline ends. CDR1 is MDHEN, CDR2 SYDVKM, per germline. This CDR3 contains 13 residues. The CDR3 region is CASSTTATGELFF. As DNA, the CDR3 is TGTGCCAGCAGTACCACAGCAACCGGGGAGCTGTTTTTT.

This sequence joins TRBV27 and TRBJ2-2; 10 bases fit TRBD2. With V trimmed by 7 bases and J by 3 bases, 8 bases remained unmatched. Germline CDR1 and CDR2: MNHEY and SMNVEV (reference sequence). This CDR3 contains 16 residues. The DNA of the CDR3 is TGTGCCAGCACTGACGGACTAGCGGTAGACACCGGGGAGCTGTTTTTT. Translating it yields CASTDGLAVDTGELFF.

The V and J genes are TRBV7-9 and TRBJ1-4; 9 bases align to TRBD1. J was trimmed by 7 bases and V by 5 bases; bases with no gene match: 8. The CDR3 covers 15 residues. The V gene's germline CDR1 is SEHNR and CDR2 FQNEAQ (reference sequence). The CDR3 spells CASSQQGAMSEKLFF. For the CDR3, the DNA is TGTGCCAGCAGCCAACAGGGGGCCATGAGTGAAAAACTGTTTTTT.

The chain combines TRBV13 with TRBJ1-2, with 11 bases that match TRBD1. In germline, CDR1 is PRHDT, CDR2 FYEKMQ (reference sequence). The CDR3 contains 16 residues. The trim removed 5 bases at V and 4 bases at J, leaving 9 bases unmatched. CDR3 sequence: CASSIEGDRGAYGYTF. The DNA of the CDR3 is TGTGCCAGCAGCATAGAGGGGGACAGGGGGGCCTATGGCTACACCTTC.

The chain recombines TRBV14 with TRBJ2-5, with 13 bases identical to TRBD2. The DNA end lines up better with TRBJ2-7; the J call may be wrong. The germline CDR1 and CDR2 sequences are SGHDN and FVKESK. The CDR3 sequence is 15 residues long. The DNA for the CDR3 is TGTGCCAGCAGCCGACGGACTAGCGGGAGCGACGAGCAGTACTTC. Translated: CASSRRTSGSDEQYF.

V is TRBV5-4 and J is TRBJ1-2; D is ambiguous. The CDR3 sequence is 14 residues long. Trimming stripped 4 bases from V and 7 bases from J, with 17 bases between. CDR1 and CDR2 from the germline V gene are SGHNT and YYREEE (reference sequence). CDR3 region: CASSPGGGSGGYTF. DNA of the CDR3: TGTGCCAGCAGCCCCGGAGGAGGCTCCGGTGGCTACACCTTC.

This clone was detected once. The CDR3, as DNA: TGTGCCAGCAGCTATAGGACAGGCCAAGGACTAGCGGGGTACAATGAGCAGTTCTTC. Encoded protein: CASSYRTGQGLAGYNEQFF. The chain uses TRBV7-9 and TRBJ2-1, with 12 bases that match TRBD2. CDR1 and CDR2 (germline): SEHNR, FQNEAQ (reference sequence). This CDR3 comprises 19 residues. V was clipped by 4 bases and J by 4 bases; unmatched bases: 14. Full variable domain (rest looked up from reference TRBV7-9 and TRBJ2-1): DTGVSQNPRHKITKRGQNVTFRCDPISEHNRLYWYRQTLGQGPEFLTYFQNEAQLEKSRLLSDRFSAERPKGSFSTLEIQRTEQGDSAMYLCASSYRTGQGLAGYNEQFFGPGTRLTVL.

As concerns this clone: At one boundary the junction diverges from the germline segment, which might be a read error. DNA of the CDR3: TGTTCCAGCAGCTTATTAGCGGGAGGGTCTTCGGTTGAGCAGTTCTTC. Protein product: CSSSLLAGGSSVEQFF. The J gene is TRBJ2-1, the V gene TRBV7-9; 11 positions match TRBD2. The CDR3 is 16 amino acids. Germline CDR1 SEHNR, CDR2 FQNEAQ (reference sequence). The variable domain in full, with the rest retrieved from reference TRBV7-9 and TRBJ2-1, is DTGVSQNPRHKITKRGQNVTFRCDPISEHNRLYWYRQTLGQGPEFLTYFQNEAQLEKSRLLSDRFSAERPKGSFSTLEIQRTEQGDSAMYLCSSSLLAGGSSVEQFFGPGTRLTVL.

This CDR3 reads CATSRGQRQETQYF. The CDR3 DNA reads as TGTGCCACCAGCAGAGGACAGCGCCAAGAGACCCAGTACTTC. The chain is built from TRBV15 and TRBJ2-5, with D maybe TRBD1 (5 bases). The CDR3 is 14 amino acids. Germline V CDR1 and CDR2: LNHNV, YYDKDF (reference sequence). V lost 1 base, J lost 1 base, and 7 bases lay in between.

Only a few counts were recorded for this clone. The gene calls are TRBV5-1 and TRBJ2-3; 14 bases are shared with TRBD2. CDR3 size: 17 residues. Germline values: CDR1 SGHRS, CDR2 YFSETQ. Trimming cost V 1 base and J 2 bases; bases outside gene matches: 3. The CDR3 loop is CASSLLTSGRATDTQYF. The CDR3 DNA sequence: TGCGCCAGCAGCTTGTTGACTAGCGGGAGGGCCACAGATACGCAGTATTTT.

V gene TRBV19 combines with J gene TRBJ2-1; TRBD1 matches 7 bases. V dropped 1 base and J dropped 6; count of bases not matched to a gene: 6. The CDR3 runs to 15 residues. Germline CDR1 is LNHDA and CDR2 is SQIVND (reference sequence). The CDR3 spells CASSIGQGVSNEQFF. CDR3 sequence (DNA): TGTGCCAGTAGTATAGGCCAGGGGGTCTCCAATGAGCAGTTCTTC. The full variable domain, rest sourced from reference TRBV19 and TRBJ2-1, is DGGITQSPKYLFRKEGQNVTLSCEQNLNHDAMYWYRQDPGQGLRLIYYSQIVNDFQKGDIAEGYSVSREKKESFPLTVTSAQKNPTAFYLCASSIGQGVSNEQFFGPGTRLTVL.

This chain joins TRBV5-4 and TRBJ2-6, with TRBD1 as a possible D gene (5 bases). The ends were cut back, 1 base at V and 0 bases at J, with 11 bases in the middle. Germline CDR1 reads SGHNT; CDR2 reads YYREEE (reference sequence). The CDR3 spans 17 residues. CDR3 amino acids: CASSLYRFSSGANVLTF. The DNA of the CDR3 is TGTGCCAGCAGCTTGTACAGGTTTAGCTCTGGGGCCAACGTCCTGACTTTC.

The chain recombines TRBV6-5 with TRBJ1-1; TRBD1 aligns across 7 bases. CDR1 and CDR2 from the germline V gene are MNHEY and SVGAGI. V trimming: 4 bases; J trimming: 4 bases; junction bases outside the gene matches: 6. CDR3 length: 14 amino acids. For the CDR3, the DNA is TGTGCCAGCAGTTCCGTGGCAGGGGGCACTGAAGCTTTCTTT. Translated: CASSSVAGGTEAFF.

The V and J genes are TRBV6-1 and TRBJ2-7; 10 positions agree with TRBD2. Germline V gene data show CDR1 as MNHNS and CDR2 as SASEGT. With 3 bases clipped from V and 2 bases from J, the junction kept 4 bases outside the gene matches. CDR3 size: 15 residues. As DNA, the CDR3 is TGTGCCAGCAGTGATAGGACTAGCGGCGCCTACGAGCAGTACTTC. Translating it yields CASSDRTSGAYEQYF.

The rearrangement links TRBV5-5 to TRBJ1-1; 7 bases map to TRBD1. The germline gives CDR1 SGHKS, CDR2 YYEKEE (reference sequence). The CDR3 contains 15 residues. Trimming at V came to 0 bases and at J to 2 bases, leaving 4 bases not matched to a gene. The CDR3 loop is CASSLARTGNTEAFF. CDR3 nucleotides: TGTGCCAGCAGCTTGGCCAGGACAGGCAACACTGAAGCTTTCTTT.

This clone showed up just once. This sequence joins TRBV4-3 and TRBJ2-3; TRBD2 agrees at 11 bases. CDR1 is LGHNA, CDR2 YSLEER, per germline. Trimming took 0 bases from V and 0 from J; bases not matched to a gene: 5. This CDR3 has 18 residues. In DNA, the CDR3 is TGCGCCAGCAGCCAAGATTCCCGACTAGCGGGAAGCACAGATACGCAGTATTTT. As protein: CASSQDSRLAGSTDTQYF.